These 5 T cell receptor beta chains were all obtained from the same sample, sequenced in a study of blood T cell repertoires in COVID-19. The protocol was immunoSEQ multiplex PCR, while the TCRdb copy is restricted to in-frame clones and leaves out a portion. The data contain some 96,000 clones, 85% of them seen just once; the ten biggest clones take up around 13%. The sample comprised peripheral blood. These receptor sequences come from a human donor in a cohort sampled during active COVID-19.

In this sample, this clone turned up once. The chain combines TRBV5-1 with TRBJ2-1; 10 nucleotides agree with TRBD1. The V gene's germline CDR1 is SGHRS and CDR2 YFSETQ. The CDR3 has 14 residues. The V and J ends lost 5 bases and 12 bases, in that order; junction bases with no gene match: 11. This chain's CDR3 is CASSVGTGVGGQFF. DNA for the CDR3: TGCGCCAGCAGTGTTGGGACAGGGGTTGGGGGGCAGTTCTTC.

The chain carries TRBV12-5 and TRBJ1-2; D not certain. The CDR3 contains 10 residues. Looked up from germline, CDR1 is LGHNT and CDR2 is FRNRAP. Between the trimmed V and J ends, which lost 6 bases and 5 bases, there was a span of 4 bases. CDR3 region: CASGRYGYTF. The CDR3 nucleotides read TGTGCTAGTGGGAGATATGGCTACACCTTC.

The chain is built from TRBV9 and TRBJ2-1; TRBD2 aligns across 7 bases. The CDR3 extends over 15 amino acids. The germline gives CDR1 SGDLS, CDR2 YYNGEE. After removal of 0 bases from V and 8 bases from J, the junction contained 8 bases not matched to a gene. The CDR3 nucleotides are TGTGCCAGCAGCGTAGGCGGGAGCTTAAGAGATGAGCAGTTCTTC. It encodes CASSVGGSLRDEQFF.

The V and J genes are TRBV18 and TRBJ1-3, with 9 bases matching TRBD1. There are 14 residues in the CDR3. After removal of 3 bases from V and 4 bases from J, the junction contained 1 base not matched to a gene. The germline gives CDR1 KGHSH, CDR2 LQKENI. DNA for the CDR3: TGTGCCAGCTCACCGGACAGGGGAGGAAACACCATATATTTT. This sequence encodes CASSPDRGGNTIYF. Filled out from reference TRBV18 and TRBJ1-3, the complete variable domain reads NAGVMQNPRHLVRRRGQEARLRCSPMKGHSHVYWYRQLPEEGLKFMVYLQKENIIDESGMPKERFSAEFPKEGPSILRIQQVVRGDSAAYFCASSPDRGGNTIYFGEGSWLTVV.

The rearrangement uses TRBV19 and TRBJ1-5, with 8 positions matching TRBD1. CDR3 length equals 16 residues. In germline, CDR1 is LNHDA, CDR2 SQIVND (reference sequence). Trimming took 5 bases from V and 1 from J; bases not matched to a gene: 7. The CDR3 sequence is CASSPRTGKSNQPQHF. The CDR3 nucleotides are TGTGCCAGTAGTCCTCGGACAGGGAAGAGCAATCAGCCCCAGCATTTT.